This passage covers 32 T cell receptor beta chains from one sample sequenced in a study of glioma-infiltrating T cells after dendritic cell vaccination. TCRdb keeps only in-frame clones here, not all; method: immunoSEQ multiplex PCR. The sample includes about 21,000 clones, about four fifths seen only once; the top ten take roughly 40%. The sequencing used blood, collected before dendritic cell vaccination. These TCRs come from a human donor with glioblastoma.

The rearrangement links TRBV7-9 to TRBJ1-3; TRBD1 might be the D (5 bases). The CDR3 has 14 residues. The V gene lost 5 bases and the J gene lost 3 bases, with 11 bases spanning the gap. Germline assignment: CDR1 SEHNR and CDR2 FQNEAQ (reference sequence). This chain's CDR3 is CASSPGGIGNTIYF. The CDR3 region has the DNA TGTGCCAGCAGCCCGGGGGGGATTGGAAACACCATATATTTT.

The chain joins TRBV9 to TRBJ2-2, with 12 bases aligning to TRBD2. Trimming cost V 0 bases and J 5 bases; bases outside gene matches: 5. Per the germline V gene, CDR1 is SGDLS and CDR2 is YYNGEE. The CDR3 consists of 17 residues. The CDR3 here is CASSVALAGGPTGELFF. CDR3 bases: TGTGCCAGCAGCGTAGCTCTAGCGGGAGGGCCGACCGGGGAGCTGTTTTTT.

The chain is built from TRBV5-6 and TRBJ1-6; no firm D call. In germline, CDR1 is SGHDT, CDR2 YYEEEE. V lost 3 bases, J lost 7 bases, and 5 bases lay in between. CDR3 length: 12 amino acids. The CDR3 region has the DNA TGTGCCAGCAGCTCCTTCAATTCACCCCTCCACTTT. Its protein is CASSSFNSPLHF.

The chain combines TRBV25-1 with TRBJ1-6, with D perhaps matching TRBD1 (5 bases). The CDR3 spans 16 residues. Germline V gene sequence: CDR1 MGHDK, CDR2 SYGVNS. V gave up 4 bases and J gave up 5 bases, with 15 bases separating them. The CDR3 protein is CASSGGQTAHNSPLHF. In nucleotides, the CDR3 is TGTGCCAGCAGTGGGGGTCAGACAGCCCATAATTCACCCCTCCACTTT.

CDR3 protein: CASSLQAGGNQPQHF. The CDR3 DNA reads TGTGCCAGTAGCTTGCAGGCAGGGGGAAATCAGCCCCAGCATTTT. This chain joins TRBV19 and TRBJ1-5; 7 nucleotides align to TRBD1. The CDR3 extends over 15 amino acids. J was trimmed by 4 bases and V by 6 bases; bases with no gene match: 9. Germline CDR1 is LNHDA and CDR2 is SQIVND (reference sequence).

This clone has only one observation. This chain uses TRBV9 with TRBJ2-6, with TRBD2 identical over 9 bases. This CDR3 has 17 amino acids. Per germline, CDR1 SGDLS and CDR2 YYNGEE. V lost 2 bases to trimming and J lost 0 bases; unmatched junction nucleotides: 3. For the CDR3, the DNA is TGTGCCAGCAGCGTCGGCGGGAGGGCCTCTGGGGCCAACGTCCTGACTTTC. It translates to CASSVGGRASGANVLTF.

The rearrangement links TRBV27 to TRBJ2-5; the match to TRBD2 covers 13 bases. CDR1 is MNHEY, CDR2 SMNVEV, per germline (reference sequence). J lost 4 bases, V lost 6 bases, and 5 bases had no gene match. This CDR3 is 15 amino acids long. This CDR3 is CASRGLAGVAETQYF. The CDR3 DNA is TGTGCCAGCAGAGGACTAGCGGGAGTGGCAGAGACCCAGTACTTC.

This sequence joins TRBV19 and TRBJ1-6, with D hard to call. V was pared by 6 bases and J by 11 bases, with 14 bases between. This CDR3 spans 13 amino acids. Germline V gene sequence: CDR1 LNHDA, CDR2 SQIVND (reference sequence). CDR3 in DNA: TGTGCCAGTAGCACTAACCTCCGTACACCCCTCCACTTT. It encodes CASSTNLRTPLHF.

This chain joins TRBV9 and TRBJ1-1; weak D call: TRBD1 (5 bases). The germline gives CDR1 SGDLS, CDR2 YYNGEE. Trimming left V 0 bases short and J 0 bases short, with 9 bases between. This CDR3 region has 15 residues. Written as DNA, the CDR3 is TGTGCCAGCAGCGTAGTACGACAGATGAACACTGAAGCTTTCTTT. Translation gives CASSVVRQMNTEAFF.

This clone was counted only a few times. The DNA for the CDR3 is TGTGCCAGCAGTGATAGCGGGAGAGGGGGCCAAGAGACCCAGTACTTC. This encodes CASSDSGRGGQETQYF. V gene TRBV7-2 combines with J gene TRBJ2-5; the match to TRBD2 covers 9 bases. Germline-derived CDR1 and CDR2 are SGHTA and FQGNSA. J was trimmed by 1 base and V by 6 bases; bases with no gene match: 9. This CDR3 region has 16 residues.

This clone came up a few times. This CDR3 is CASSKLGGLGELFF. In nucleotides, the CDR3 is TGTGCCAGCAGTAAACTGGGGGGTCTCGGGGAGCTGTTTTTT. V gene TRBV9 combines with J gene TRBJ2-2, with a tentative D call TRBD2 (6 bases). Trimming removed 5 bases from V and 7 bases from J, with 15 bases in between. This CDR3 has 14 amino acids. The germline gives CDR1 SGDLS, CDR2 YYNGEE.

The chain is built from TRBV7-8 and TRBJ2-7; possible D gene TRBD2, 5 bases. Looked up from germline, CDR1 is SGHVS and CDR2 is FQNEAQ. The CDR3 runs 13 residues. V was shortened by 5 bases and J by 2 bases, with 10 bases between the two germline ends. The CDR3 here is CASSPYGTYEQYF. CDR3 bases: TGTGCCAGCAGCCCCTACGGGACCTACGAGCAGTACTTC.

CDR3 amino acids: CASTWGPEGNEQFF. The CDR3 DNA is TGTGCCAGCACGTGGGGGCCCGAGGGGAATGAGCAGTTCTTC. The chain combines TRBV27 with TRBJ2-1; D is possibly TRBD1 (6 bases). In germline, CDR1 is MNHEY, CDR2 SMNVEV (reference sequence). This CDR3 contains 14 residues. The V gene lost 7 bases and the J gene lost 7 bases, with 17 bases spanning the gap.

This clone has only a few counts. The genes are TRBV5-1 and TRBJ2-3; 9 bases line up with TRBD1. The junction had 4 bases not matched to a gene; V was cut back by 3 bases and J by 2 bases. Germline CDR1 and CDR2: SGHRS and YFSETQ. This CDR3 has 15 residues. The CDR3 loop is CASSWGDRDTDTQYF. CDR3 nucleotide sequence: TGCGCCAGCAGCTGGGGGGACAGGGACACAGATACGCAGTATTTT. Full variable domain (missing parts from reference TRBV5-1 and TRBJ2-3): KAGVTQTPRYLIKTRGQQVTLSCSPISGHRSVSWYQQTPGQGLQFLFEYFSETQRNKGNFPGRFSGRQFSNSRSEMNVSTLELGDSALYLCASSWGDRDTDTQYFGPGTRLTVL.

CDR3: CASSTYRDTEAFF. CDR3 sequence (DNA): TGTGCCAGTAGTACCTACCGGGACACTGAAGCTTTCTTT. The rearrangement links TRBV19 to TRBJ1-1, with D unresolved. The V end was cut by 4 bases, the J end by 3 bases, with 9 bases between. There are 13 residues in the CDR3. The V gene's germline CDR1 is LNHDA and CDR2 SQIVND (reference sequence). Based on the CDR3 plus reference TRBV19 and TRBJ1-1, the full variable domain is DGGITQSPKYLFRKEGQNVTLSCEQNLNHDAMYWYRQDPGQGLRLIYYSQIVNDFQKGDIAEGYSVSREKKESFPLTVTSAQKNPTAFYLCASSTYRDTEAFFGQGTRLTVV.

The sample holds a few counts of this clone. This chain uses TRBV7-2 with TRBJ1-1, with D possibly TRBD1 on 6 matching bases. V was cut by 8 bases and J by 6 bases, with 16 bases left in between. From germline, CDR1 is SGHTA and CDR2 FQGNSA. The CDR3 is made up of 13 amino acids. The CDR3 loop reads CASAGAIWAEAFF. The CDR3 region has the DNA TGTGCCAGCGCGGGGGCAATTTGGGCTGAAGCTTTCTTT.

CDR3: CASSDNHASSGRINEQFF. The CDR3 nucleotides are TGTGCCAGCAGCGATAACCACGCTAGTAGCGGGAGGATCAATGAGCAGTTCTTC. The V call is TRBV7-8, the J call TRBJ2-1; 10 bases are shared with TRBD2. J was trimmed by 6 bases and V by 5 bases; bases with no gene match: 16. Germline CDR1 SGHVS, CDR2 FQNEAQ. The CDR3 consists of 18 residues. Based on the CDR3 plus reference TRBV7-8 and TRBJ2-1, the full variable domain is GAGVSQSPRYKVAKRGQDVALRCDPISGHVSLFWYQQALGQGPEFLTYFQNEAQLDKSGLPSDRFFAERPEGSVSTLKIQRTQQEDSAVYLCASSDNHASSGRINEQFFGPGTRLTVL.

This chain links TRBV25-1 with TRBJ1-2; TRBD1 aligns across 8 bases. CDR1 is MGHDK and CDR2 is SYGVNS in the germline V gene. The CDR3 covers 14 residues. V shed 4 bases and J 6 bases; nucleotides not matched to a gene: 7. DNA for the CDR3: TGTGCCAGCAGTGGACCGGGACAGGAGGATGGCTACACCTTC. Its protein product is CASSGPGQEDGYTF.

The chain couples TRBV7-2 to TRBJ1-1; D is undetermined. Trimming removed 5 bases from V and 2 bases from J, with 21 bases in between. Germline V gene data show CDR1 as SGHTA and CDR2 as FQGNSA. The CDR3 covers 17 residues. The CDR3 loop reads CASSLSGWSSLNTEAFF. In DNA form, the CDR3 reads TGTGCCAGCAGCCTATCCGGTTGGTCCTCTTTAAACACTGAAGCTTTCTTT.

This rearrangement joins TRBV4-2 to TRBJ2-1, with 9 bases matching TRBD1. Germline CDR1 reads LGHNA; CDR2 reads YNFKEQ. This CDR3 is built from 15 residues. With V trimmed by 4 bases and J by 2 bases, 3 bases remained unmatched. CDR3 coding DNA: TGTGCCAGCAGCCCGGGACAGGGCACCTACAATGAGCAGTTCTTC. Its protein product is CASSPGQGTYNEQFF.

CDR3 in amino acids: CAIRGGATNEKLFF. The DNA for the CDR3 is TGTGCCATCAGGGGAGGCGCAACTAATGAAAAACTGTTTTTT. The chain joins TRBV10-3 to TRBJ1-4, with D unresolved. The CDR3 is made up of 14 amino acids. Trimming shortened V by 6 bases and J by 0 bases, and 8 bases separated the two germline ends. The germline CDR1 and CDR2 sequences are ENHRY and SYGVKD.

The genes are TRBV27 and TRBJ1-2; 9 positions match TRBD1. The CDR3 totals 14 residues. Germline V gives CDR1 MNHEY, CDR2 SMNVEV (reference sequence). V lost 9 bases, J lost 3 bases, and 8 bases stayed unmatched. This CDR3 reads CASSPGQGDYGYTF. The DNA of the CDR3 is TGTGCCAGTTCTCCGGGACAGGGAGACTATGGCTACACCTTC.

The V call is TRBV5-4, the J call TRBJ1-4; D not certain. V lost 0 bases, J lost 6 bases, and 15 bases lay in between. Germline values: CDR1 SGHNT, CDR2 YYREEE (reference sequence). The CDR3 extends over 16 amino acids. The chain's CDR3 is CASSLATAAVDEKLFF. The CDR3 bases are TGTGCCAGCAGCTTGGCTACAGCGGCTGTCGATGAAAAACTGTTTTTT.

V and J are TRBV27 and TRBJ2-1, with D unresolved. V lost 4 bases, J lost 5 bases, and 6 bases lay in between. CDR1 is MNHEY and CDR2 is SMNVEV in the germline V gene (reference sequence). The CDR3 spans 12 residues. The CDR3 nucleotides read TGTGCCAGCAGTTCCCTTAACAATGAGCAGTTCTTC. It translates to CASSSLNNEQFF.

The chain combines TRBV25-1 with TRBJ2-1; 8 bases fit TRBD2. CDR3 size: 14 residues. V was clipped by 3 bases and J by 8 bases; unmatched bases: 6. CDR1 and CDR2 from the germline V gene are MGHDK and SYGVNS. The CDR3 DNA reads as TGTGCCAGCAGTGATGGCGGGAGGTCCCATGAGCAGTTCTTC. The encoded protein is CASSDGGRSHEQFF.

The chain couples TRBV9 to TRBJ2-3; D may be TRBD1 (5 bases). Germline CDR1 and CDR2: SGDLS and YYNGEE. CDR3 length: 18 amino acids. The germline V and J ends were trimmed by 0 bases and 2 bases, with 19 bases remaining between them. The CDR3 loop is CASSVVDILIGATDTQYF. The CDR3 bases are TGTGCCAGCAGCGTAGTTGACATCCTCATTGGGGCCACAGATACGCAGTATTTT.

This chain joins TRBV7-9 and TRBJ1-5; 8 nucleotides agree with TRBD1. CDR3 length equals 15 residues. Germline trimming cut 8 bases from V and 6 bases from J; bases unmatched to any gene: 12. From germline, CDR1 is SEHNR and CDR2 FQNEAQ (reference sequence). The CDR3 spells CASGPTGQGRQPQHF. The CDR3 nucleotides are TGTGCCAGCGGACCAACCGGACAGGGACGTCAGCCCCAGCATTTT.

The gene calls are TRBV27 and TRBJ2-5, with 11 nucleotides matching TRBD2. V gave up 0 bases and J gave up 1 base; unmatched junction bases: 10. Germline assignment: CDR1 MNHEY and CDR2 SMNVEV (reference sequence). This CDR3 comprises 19 residues. CDR3 protein: CASSLSKKGLADFQETQYF. CDR3 bases: TGTGCCAGCAGTTTATCGAAAAAGGGACTAGCGGACTTCCAAGAGACCCAGTACTTC.

This clone has more than one count but fewer than ten. The chain uses TRBV30 and TRBJ2-7; the match to TRBD2 covers 9 bases. Germline trimming cut 0 bases from V and 0 bases from J; bases unmatched to any gene: 15. This CDR3 comprises 19 residues. Germline V gene data show CDR1 as GTSNPN and CDR2 as SVGIG (reference sequence). CDR3 nucleotide sequence: TGTGCCTGGAGTGTACGCTCTAGCGGGGTAAAGATAAGCTCCTACGAGCAGTACTTC. This codes for CAWSVRSSGVKISSYEQYF.

J is TRBJ2-1 and V is TRBV19; D is ambiguous. Between the trimmed V and J ends, which lost 1 base and 4 bases, there was a span of 5 bases. The CDR3 totals 13 residues. From germline, CDR1 is LNHDA and CDR2 SQIVND (reference sequence). The CDR3 DNA is TGTGCCAGTAGTATAGCCCAATACAATGAGCAGTTCTTC. This gives the protein CASSIAQYNEQFF.

This sequence joins TRBV7-8 and TRBJ2-7, with TRBD2 identical over 10 bases. Germline V CDR1 and CDR2: SGHVS, FQNEAQ. After removal of 4 bases from V and 4 bases from J, the junction contained 10 bases not matched to a gene. This CDR3 is 16 amino acids long. CDR3 nucleotide sequence: TGTGCCAGCAGCTGGCGGAGCGGGAGGGAGCCTTACGAGCAGTACTTC. Residues: CASSWRSGREPYEQYF.

This chain uses TRBV7-3 with TRBJ1-1; maybe TRBD1 (5 bases). V was trimmed by 2 bases and J by 1 base, leaving 20 bases between them. CDR3 size: 18 residues. Germline V gene sequence: CDR1 SGHTA, CDR2 FQGTGA. CDR3 in amino acids: CASSLVYRGRKENTEAFF. The CDR3 coding sequence is TGTGCCAGCAGCTTAGTCTATAGGGGCCGGAAGGAGAACACTGAAGCTTTCTTT.